This T cell receptor (beta chain) is drawn from a study of cytomegalovirus exposure and HLA in healthy donors. Whole-study context: According to later analysis, the same platform produced the roughly 120 validation and several hundred first-cohort repertoires. Whole-study results and caveats: The dataset shows that most TCR sequences were rare, while some public TCRs occurred in many donors. The finding came from a later analysis; first-cohort TCR clusters tended to co-occur in the 130 or so validation repertoires. Through in vitro validation, three CMV-associated chains were shown to be specific for CMV antigens.

V trimming: 5 bases; J trimming: 5 bases; junction bases outside the gene matches: 11. The V gene's germline CDR1 is SGHVS and CDR2 FQNEAQ. This CDR3 is built from 17 residues. Note on this clone: Antigen unknown.

This table comes from immunoSEQ multiplex PCR, and its TCRdb copy is limited to in-frame clones, with some not included. This table holds 100,000 to 150,000 clones, more than 95% found once. The source of this sequence is a man between 18 and 35 years old in good health and CMV-seronegative. The rearrangement links TRBV7-8 to TRBJ2-3; 12 nucleotides agree with TRBD1. What was sequenced was PBMCs. CDR3 region: CASSLSPGQGARDTQYF. The CDR3 DNA sequence: TGTGCCAGCAGCCTAAGCCCGGGACAGGGGGCGCGAGATACGCAGTATTTT.